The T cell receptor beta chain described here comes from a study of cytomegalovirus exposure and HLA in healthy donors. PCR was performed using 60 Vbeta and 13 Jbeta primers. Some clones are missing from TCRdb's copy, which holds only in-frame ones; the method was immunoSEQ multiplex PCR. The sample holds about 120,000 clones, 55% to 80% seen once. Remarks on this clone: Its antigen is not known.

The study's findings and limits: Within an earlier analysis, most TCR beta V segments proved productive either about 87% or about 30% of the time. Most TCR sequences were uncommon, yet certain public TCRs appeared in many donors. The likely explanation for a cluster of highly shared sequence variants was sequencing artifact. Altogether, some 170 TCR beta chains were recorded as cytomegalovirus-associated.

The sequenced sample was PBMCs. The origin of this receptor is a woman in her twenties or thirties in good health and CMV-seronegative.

Here the CDR3 DNA reads TGTGCCAGCAGCTTAGCAAAGATCCGGAGCAATGAGCAGTTCTTC. Amino acid sequence: CASSLAKIRSNEQFF. The rearrangement links TRBV7-9 to TRBJ2-1; D is unresolved. The CDR3 extends over 15 amino acids. Trimming took off 0 bases at V and 6 bases at J, with 12 bases between the two ends. Germline V gene data show CDR1 as SEHNR and CDR2 as FQNEAQ (reference sequence).